The TCR beta chain described here comes from a study of T-cell reconstitution after alpha-beta-depleted transplantation in children. Study-wide results and caveats: Expanded clones from the graft, numbering several hundred, reportedly supplied alpha-beta T cells about two months after transplant. Hyperexpanded clones declined; after one year, newly produced T cells mostly supplied diversity. From surviving recipient T cells and thymic progenitors came the high day-60 TCRbeta diversity observed in some patients.

Regarding this clonotype: Its cognate antigen is unknown.

For TCRbeta, the library was prepared with unique molecular identifiers. MiXCR was run by TCRdb on the PCR reads, yielding one entry per CDR3 protein. The table has a few hundred thousand distinct CDR3 sequences, about a sixth seen once. CDR3 length: 13 amino acids. Per germline, CDR1 SQVTM and CDR2 ANQGSEA. V lost 0 bases to trimming and J lost 2 bases, with 8 bases between them. V and J are TRBV29-1 and TRBJ2-7; weak D call: TRBD1 (5 bases). The origin of this receptor is a boy younger than two who had a stem cell transplant for Wiskott-Aldrich syndrome, so the T cells may come from the graft donor. Sequencing was performed on PBMCs, mostly from graft donor cells, taken 360 days after TCRalphabeta/CD19-depleted stem cell transplant. In nucleotides, the CDR3 is TGCAGCGTTGAAGAGGACACCACCTACGAGCAGTACTTC. It yields the protein CSVEEDTTYEQYF.